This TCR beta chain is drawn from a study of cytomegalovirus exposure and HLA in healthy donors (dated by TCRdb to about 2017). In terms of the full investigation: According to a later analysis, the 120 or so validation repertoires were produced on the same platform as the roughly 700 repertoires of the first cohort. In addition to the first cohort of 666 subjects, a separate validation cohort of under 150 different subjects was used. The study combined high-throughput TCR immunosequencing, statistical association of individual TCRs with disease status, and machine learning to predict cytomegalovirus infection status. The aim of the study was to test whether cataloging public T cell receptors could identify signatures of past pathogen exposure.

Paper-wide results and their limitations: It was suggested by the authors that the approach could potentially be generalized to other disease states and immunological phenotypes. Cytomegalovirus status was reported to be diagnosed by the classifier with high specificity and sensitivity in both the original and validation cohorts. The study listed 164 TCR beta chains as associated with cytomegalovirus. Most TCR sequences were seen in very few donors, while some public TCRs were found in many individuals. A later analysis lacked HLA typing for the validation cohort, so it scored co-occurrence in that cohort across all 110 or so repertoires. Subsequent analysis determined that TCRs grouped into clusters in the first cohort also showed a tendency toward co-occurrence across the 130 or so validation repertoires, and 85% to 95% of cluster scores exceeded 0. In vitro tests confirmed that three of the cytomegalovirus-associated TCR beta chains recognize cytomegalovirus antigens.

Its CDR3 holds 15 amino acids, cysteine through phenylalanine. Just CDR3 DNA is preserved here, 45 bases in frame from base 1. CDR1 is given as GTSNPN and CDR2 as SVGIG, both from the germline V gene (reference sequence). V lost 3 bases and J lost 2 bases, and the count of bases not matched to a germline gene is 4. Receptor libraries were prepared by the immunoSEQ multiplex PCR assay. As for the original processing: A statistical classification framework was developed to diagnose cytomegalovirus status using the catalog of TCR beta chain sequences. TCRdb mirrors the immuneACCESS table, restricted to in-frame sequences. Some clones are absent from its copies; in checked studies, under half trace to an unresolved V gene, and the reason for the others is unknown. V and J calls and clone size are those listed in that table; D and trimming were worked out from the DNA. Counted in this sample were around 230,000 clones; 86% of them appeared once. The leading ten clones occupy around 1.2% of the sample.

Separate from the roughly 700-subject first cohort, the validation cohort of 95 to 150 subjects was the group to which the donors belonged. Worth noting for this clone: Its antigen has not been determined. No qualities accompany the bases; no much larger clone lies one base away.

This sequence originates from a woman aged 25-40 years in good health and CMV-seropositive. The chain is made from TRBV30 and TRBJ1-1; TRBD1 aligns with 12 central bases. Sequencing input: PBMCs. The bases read TGTGCCTGGAGAGCGGGACAGGGGGCAAACACTGAAGCTTTCTTT. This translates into CAWRAGQGANTEAFF.